The 15 T cell receptor beta chains in this list originate from one sample, sequenced in a study of cytomegalovirus exposure and HLA in healthy donors. The PCR employed 60 Vbeta primers together with 13 Jbeta primers. This table comes from immunoSEQ multiplex PCR, and its TCRdb copy is limited to in-frame clones, with some not included. The sample lists 85,000 to 100,000 clones; 70% to 80% were seen once. Sequencing was performed on PBMCs. The receptors were sampled from a man between 40 and 49 years old in good health and CMV-seronegative.

The rearrangement uses TRBV15 and TRBJ2-1; weak D call: TRBD2 (5 bases). Per the germline V gene, CDR1 is LNHNV and CDR2 is YYDKDF (reference sequence). V was clipped by 1 base and J by 8 bases, with 18 bases between them. This CDR3 is built from 16 residues. The CDR3 bases are TGTGCCACCAGCAGAGCCGGAAGGGAGAGGTTTTATGAGCAGTTCTTC. Its translation: CATSRAGRERFYEQFF.

The J gene is TRBJ2-7, the V gene TRBV30; 8 bases are a match to TRBD1. The germline gives CDR1 GTSNPN, CDR2 SVGIG (reference sequence). The ends lost 5 bases at V and 4 bases at J; junction bases unmatched: 4. CDR3 size: 12 residues. CDR3 nucleotide sequence: TGTGCCTGGGGACAGGGATGGTACGAGCAGTACTTC. Translating gives CAWGQGWYEQYF.

This chain uses TRBV2 with TRBJ2-7; weak D call: TRBD1 (5 bases). The germline V gene encodes CDR1 SNHLY and CDR2 FYNNEI. The CDR3 has 14 amino acids. Between the trimmed V and J ends, which lost 1 base and 1 base, there was a span of 8 bases. This CDR3 reads CASSEEKGSYEQYF. CDR3 in DNA: TGTGCCAGCAGTGAAGAAAAGGGGTCCTACGAGCAGTACTTC.

The J gene is TRBJ2-2, the V gene TRBV15; tentative D call: TRBD1 (6 bases). Germline V CDR1 and CDR2: LNHNV, YYDKDF (reference sequence). The CDR3 is made up of 16 amino acids. V lost 4 bases, J lost 10 bases, and 22 bases lay in between. Here the CDR3 DNA reads TGTGCCACCAGCACCCGGAAAAAAACAGGGAATGTGGAGCTGTTTTTT. This encodes CATSTRKKTGNVELFF.

This clone has just a few counts. Other DNA sequences in this specimen translate into the identical CDR3. The chain employs TRBV10-3 and TRBJ2-2; 7 bases are a match to TRBD2. Trimming removed 0 bases from V and 4 bases from J; junction bases left unmatched: 5. Germline assignment: CDR1 ENHRY and CDR2 SYGVKD. This CDR3 has 16 amino acids. CDR3 sequence (DNA): TGTGCCATCAGTGAGTCTCCGGGAGGTATCACCGGGGAGCTGTTTTTT. Translating gives CAISESPGGITGELFF.

J is TRBJ2-7 and V is TRBV7-2; 13 bases map to TRBD2. Losses at the gene ends were 0 bases for V and 7 bases for J; bases not matched to a gene: 6. The CDR3 length is 16 residues. CDR1 is SGHTA and CDR2 is FQGNSA in the germline V gene. The CDR3 sequence is CASSLASLAGGYEQYF. In DNA, the CDR3 is TGTGCCAGCAGCTTAGCGTCACTAGCGGGAGGGTATGAGCAGTACTTC.

V gene TRBV7-9 combines with J gene TRBJ1-6; no reliable D call. This CDR3 spans 16 amino acids. Germline lookup yields CDR1 SEHNR and CDR2 FQNEAQ (reference sequence). Trimming took off 4 bases at V and 9 bases at J, with 19 bases between the two ends. The CDR3 nucleotides are TGTGCCAGCAGCTCGAAATTCGAGGCTCGTCTTTCACCCCTCCACTTT. It yields the protein CASSSKFEARLSPLHF.

CDR3 amino acids: CASSVGASGGTQETQYF. In nucleotides, the CDR3 is TGTGCCAGCAGCGTAGGGGCTAGCGGGGGGACCCAAGAGACCCAGTACTTC. V and J are TRBV9 and TRBJ2-5; 11 bases map to TRBD2. Germline V gene lookup returns CDR1 SGDLS and CDR2 YYNGEE. CDR3 length: 17 residues. J lost 1 base, V lost 0 bases, and 5 bases had no gene match.

In regard to this clone: One end of the junction does not line up with germline, which may come from a read error. The rearrangement links TRBV2 to TRBJ1-6; D might be TRBD1 (6 bases). Germline lookup yields CDR1 SNHLY and CDR2 FYNNEI. CDR3 length: 11 residues. The CDR3 DNA reads as TGTGCCAGCAGGGAAGACAGGCTAAAACACTTT. Protein sequence: CASREDRLKHF.

The rearrangement links TRBV29-1 to TRBJ1-2; 7 bases agree with TRBD1. This CDR3 is 13 amino acids long. Trimming at V came to 4 bases and at J to 6 bases, leaving 8 bases not matched to a gene. Germline V gives CDR1 SQVTM, CDR2 ANQGSEA. CDR3 DNA: TGCAGCGTTGGTGCGGGGCAGGGGGATGGCTACACCTTC. It specifies CSVGAGQGDGYTF.

The chain employs TRBV18 and TRBJ1-4, with D perhaps matching TRBD1 (6 bases). Deletions cut 4 bases from V and 7 bases from J, with 10 bases between. The CDR3 is 13 amino acids. From germline, CDR1 is KGHSH and CDR2 LQKENI. The CDR3 DNA reads TGTGCCAGCTCACAGGGGGTTGGTGAAAAACTGTTTTTT. Translation gives CASSQGVGEKLFF. Full variable domain (missing parts from reference TRBV18 and TRBJ1-4): NAGVMQNPRHLVRRRGQEARLRCSPMKGHSHVYWYRQLPEEGLKFMVYLQKENIIDESGMPKERFSAEFPKEGPSILRIQQVVRGDSAAYFCASSQGVGEKLFFGSGTQLSVL.

This sequence joins TRBV18 and TRBJ2-2; D is ambiguous. The germline CDR1 and CDR2 sequences are KGHSH and LQKENI. Trimming took off 4 bases at V and 3 bases at J, with 12 bases between the two ends. CDR3 length: 15 residues. The CDR3 DNA follows: TGTGCCAGCTCACAGTCCGCAGGATACACCGGGGAGCTGTTTTTT. It is translated as CASSQSAGYTGELFF.

This clone showed up just once. The chain recombines TRBV5-4 with TRBJ2-2; D perhaps matches TRBD1 (5 bases). V lost 1 base and J 0 bases, leaving 13 bases between the germline ends. The length of the CDR3 is 17 residues. Looked up from germline, CDR1 is SGHNT and CDR2 is YYREEE (reference sequence). The CDR3 protein is CASSLRKGPANTGELFF. CDR3 coding DNA: TGTGCCAGCAGCTTGAGGAAGGGGCCCGCGAACACCGGGGAGCTGTTTTTT.

The chain carries TRBV2 and TRBJ1-2; perhaps TRBD1 as D (6 bases). CDR3 size: 16 residues. In germline, CDR1 is SNHLY, CDR2 FYNNEI. The germline V and J ends were trimmed by 6 bases and 3 bases, with 20 bases remaining between them. DNA for the CDR3: TGTGCCAGCAGACGAAGCGGGGGGGCGACGGACTATGGCTACACCTTC. Translated: CASRRSGGATDYGYTF. Supplemented by reference TRBV2 and TRBJ1-2, the full variable domain reads EPEVTQTPSHQVTQMGQEVILRCVPISNHLYFYWYRQILGQKVEFLVSFYNNEISEKSEIFDDQFSVERPDGSNFTLKIRSTKLEDSAMYFCASRRSGGATDYGYTFGSGTRLTVV.

The V and J genes are TRBV6-5 and TRBJ2-1; 11 nucleotides match TRBD2. The germline V gene has CDR1 MNHEY and CDR2 SVGAGI. V gave up 0 bases and J gave up 7 bases; unmatched junction bases: 2. The CDR3 extends over 15 amino acids. The DNA of the CDR3 is TGTGCCAGCAGTTACTCAGCTAGCGGGGGGAATGAGCAGTTCTTC. Translating it yields CASSYSASGGNEQFF.